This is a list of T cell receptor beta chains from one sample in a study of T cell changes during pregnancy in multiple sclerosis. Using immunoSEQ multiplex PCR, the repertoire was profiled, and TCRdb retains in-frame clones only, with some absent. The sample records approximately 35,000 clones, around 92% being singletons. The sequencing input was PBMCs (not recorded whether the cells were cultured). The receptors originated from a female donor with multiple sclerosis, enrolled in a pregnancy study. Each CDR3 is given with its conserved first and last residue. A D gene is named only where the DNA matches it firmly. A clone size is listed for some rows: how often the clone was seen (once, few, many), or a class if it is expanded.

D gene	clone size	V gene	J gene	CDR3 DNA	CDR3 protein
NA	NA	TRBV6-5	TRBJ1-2	TGTGCCAGCAGTTACTCCGTCATCCTGGATGGCTACACCTTC	CASSYSVILDGYTF
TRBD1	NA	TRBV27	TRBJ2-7	TGTGCCAGCAGTTTAACAGGGGTCACCTACGAGCAGTACTTC	CASSLTGVTYEQYF
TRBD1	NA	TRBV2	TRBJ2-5	TGTGCCAGCAGTGTTCGGACAGGAGAGACCCAGTACTTC	CASSVRTGETQYF
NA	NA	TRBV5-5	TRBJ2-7	TGTGCCAGCAGCTTGGCCAATACGGCATTAGCCTACGAGCAGTACTTC	CASSLANTALAYEQYF
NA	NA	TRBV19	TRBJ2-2	TGTGCCAGTAGTTTGGGGGAGAGGGGCACCGGGGAGCTGTTTTTT	CASSLGERGTGELFF
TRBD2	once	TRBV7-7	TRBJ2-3	TGTGCTAGCAGCTCAGGGACTAGCGGGAGTGCAGATACGCAGTATTTT	CASSSGTSGSADTQYF
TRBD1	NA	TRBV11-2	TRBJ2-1	TGTGCCAGCAGCGGAACCGACAGGGGTAACAATGAGCAGTTCTTC	CASSGTDRGNNEQFF
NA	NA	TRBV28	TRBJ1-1	TGTGCCAGCAGTTCTTATTACACTGAAGCTTTCTTT	CASSSYYTEAFF
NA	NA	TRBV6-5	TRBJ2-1	TGTGCCAGCAAGAGCCTCAGGAAGCAGTTCTTC	CASKSLRKQFF
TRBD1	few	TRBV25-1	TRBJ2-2	TGTGCCAGCAGTGGGACAGGGGGCCTGGGGGGGGAGCTGTTTTTT	CASSGTGGLGGELFF
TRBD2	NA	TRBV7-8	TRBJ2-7	TGTGCCAGCAGCTCGAAGCGGGATCCGATCCTAAGTACCTACGAGCAGTACTTC	CASSSKRDPILSTYEQYF
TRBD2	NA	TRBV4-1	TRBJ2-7	TGCGCCAGCAGCCAAGAGAGCGGGACTTCTGGCTCCTACGAGCAGTACTTC	CASSQESGTSGSYEQYF
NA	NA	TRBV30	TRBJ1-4	TGTGCCTGGAGTGTCGGGAGGGGGATTAATGAAAAACTGTTTTTT	CAWSVGRGINEKLFF
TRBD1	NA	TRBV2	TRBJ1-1	TGTGCCAGCAGTCCGGGACAGGGGGTTAATAGCGCTGAAGCTTTCTTT	CASSPGQGVNSAEAFF
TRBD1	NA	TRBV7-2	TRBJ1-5	TGTGCCAGCAGCTTAGCCGGGACAGGGAACAATCAGCCCCAGCATTTT	CASSLAGTGNNQPQHF
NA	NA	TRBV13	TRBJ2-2	TGTGCCAGCAGCACCTGGGGGACCGGGGAGCTGTTTTTT	CASSTWGTGELFF
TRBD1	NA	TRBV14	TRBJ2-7	TGTGCCAGCAGTCCGACAGGGGGCAGGGAGCAGTACTTC	CASSPTGGREQYF
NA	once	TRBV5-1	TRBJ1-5	TGCGCCAGCAGCTTGACAACAGGGTCAAATCAGCCCCAGCATTTT	CASSLTTGSNQPQHF
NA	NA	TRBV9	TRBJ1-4	TGTGCCAGCAGCGTAGCTTACGGGGCTAATGAAAAACTGTTTTTT	CASSVAYGANEKLFF
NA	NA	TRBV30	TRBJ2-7	TGTGCCTGGAGACATCAGGGGTTACCCTACGAGCAGTACTTC	CAWRHQGLPYEQYF
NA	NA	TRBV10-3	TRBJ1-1	TGTGCCATCAAGGGGCCAGGAGAACCTGAAGCTTTCTTT	CAIKGPGEPEAFF
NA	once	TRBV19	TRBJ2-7	TGTGCCAGTAAGCCGGGGAATACCTACGAGCAGTACTTC	CASKPGNTYEQYF
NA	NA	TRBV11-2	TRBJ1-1	TGTGCCAGCAGCGGGGAGCTTCGGAACACTGAAGCTTTCTTT	CASSGELRNTEAFF
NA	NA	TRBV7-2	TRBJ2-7	TGTGCCAGCAGCACTGGCTACGGAGGCTCCTACGAGCAGTACTTC	CASSTGYGGSYEQYF
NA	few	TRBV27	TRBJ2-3	TGTGCCAGCAGGGACCTCACAGATACGCAGTATTTT	CASRDLTDTQYF
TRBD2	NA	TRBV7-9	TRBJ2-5	TGTGCCAGCAGCCCAGCACCTAGCGGGGTACAAGAGACCCAGTACTTC	CASSPAPSGVQETQYF
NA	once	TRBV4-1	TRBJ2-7	TGCGCCAGCAGCCAAGGGGCCGGGACCTACGAGCAGTACTTC	CASSQGAGTYEQYF
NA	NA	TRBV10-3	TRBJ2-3	TGTGCCATCAGCGGGCAGCCCGCTAGCACAGATACGCAGTATTTT	CAISGQPASTDTQYF
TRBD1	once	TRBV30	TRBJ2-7	TGTGCCGGCCGGGACAGGGGGTTGTACGAGCAGTACTTC	CAGRDRGLYEQYF
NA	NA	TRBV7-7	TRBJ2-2	TGTGCCAGCAGCCCGCTAAATGAGGCCGGGGAGCTGTTTTTT	CASSPLNEAGELFF
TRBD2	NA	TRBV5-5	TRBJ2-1	TGTGCCAGCAGCCTGGCTAGCGGCAATGAGCAGTTCTTC	CASSLASGNEQFF
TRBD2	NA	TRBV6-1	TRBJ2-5	TGTGCCAGCAGTGAGAGTCTAGCGGGAGTGAGAGAGACCCAGTACTTC	CASSESLAGVRETQYF
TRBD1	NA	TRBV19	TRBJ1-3	TGTGCCAGTAGTCCCGCACTACAGGGGACTGGAAACACCATATATTTT	CASSPALQGTGNTIYF
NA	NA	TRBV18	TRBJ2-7	TGTGCCAGCTCACCTCTCAGGGGGGCCTACGAGCAGTACTTC	CASSPLRGAYEQYF
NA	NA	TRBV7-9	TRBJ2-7	TGTGCCAGCAGCTCCAGACCCTCAACAGGGAACGAGCAGTACTTC	CASSSRPSTGNEQYF
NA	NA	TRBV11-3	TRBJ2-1	TGTGCCAGCAGCCATTGGGGGCCTCAGGGCAATGAGCAGTTCTTC	CASSHWGPQGNEQFF
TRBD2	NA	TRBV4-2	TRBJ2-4	TGTGCCAGCAGCCCCCTGGAGGCGGGAGGGTCAGGCATTCAGTACTTC	CASSPLEAGGSGIQYF
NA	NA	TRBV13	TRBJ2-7	TGTGCCAGCAGCTTTAGAATAAGTAGTGTCTACGAGCAGTACTTC	CASSFRISSVYEQYF
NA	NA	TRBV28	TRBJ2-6	TGTGCCAGCTTTAAAGCTCTCTCTGGGGCCAACGTCCTGACTTTC	CASFKALSGANVLTF
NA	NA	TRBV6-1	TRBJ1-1	TGTGCCAGCAGTGAATGGATGAACACTGAAGCTTTCTTT	CASSEWMNTEAFF
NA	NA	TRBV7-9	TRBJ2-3	TGTGCCAGCAGCTTAGGTCAGAACACAGATACGCAGTATTTT	CASSLGQNTDTQYF
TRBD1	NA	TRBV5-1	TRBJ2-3	TGCGCCAGCAGCCTGGGGACAGCAGAAGATACGCAGTATTTT	CASSLGTAEDTQYF
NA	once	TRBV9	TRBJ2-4	TGTGCCAGCAGCGTAGGGGCAGGAGCCAAAAACATTCAGTACTTC	CASSVGAGAKNIQYF
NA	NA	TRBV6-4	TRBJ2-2	TGTGCCAGCAGTGACTCGACTAGCACCGGGGAGCTGTTTTTT	CASSDSTSTGELFF
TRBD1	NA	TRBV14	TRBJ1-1	TGTGCCAGCAGAAGACAGGGGCACACTGAAGCTTTCTTT	CASRRQGHTEAFF
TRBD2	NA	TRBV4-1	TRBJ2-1	TGCGCCAGCAGCCAAGTAGCGGGAGTTCCGGATGAGCAGTTCTTC	CASSQVAGVPDEQFF
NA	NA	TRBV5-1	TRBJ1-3	TGCGCCAGCAGCCTACAGGGATCGGGCGGAAACACCATATATTTT	CASSLQGSGGNTIYF
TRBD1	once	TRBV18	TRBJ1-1	TGTGCCAGCTCAACAGGGGAGAACACTGAAGCTTTCTTT	CASSTGENTEAFF